The clone carrying this TCR beta chain was counted only a few times. The entry originates in a study of Graves' ophthalmopathy and Graves' hyperthyroidism. Pregnant or lactating patients and those with other autoimmune diseases or uncontrolled infections were excluded. Transcripts of RNA were the source for amplifying TCR beta CDR3 regions. The library came from an HTBI-primed first-round RT-PCR and a second-round multiplex PCR. A single record per CDR3 protein comes from TCRdb applying MiXCR to the multiplex PCR reads. The repertoire holds 620,000 or so distinct CDR3 sequences, with roughly 20% as singletons. Per germline, CDR1 LGHDT and CDR2 YNNKEL (reference sequence). The CDR3 contains 11 residues. V was pared by 2 bases and J by 7 bases, with 6 bases between.

The source of this sequence is a woman younger than 35 with stable Graves' hyperthyroidism. Some clones in this sample may be carry-over from other donors' samples. The sample was peripheral blood. The chain links TRBV3-1 to TRBJ2-7; D is ambiguous. The chain's CDR3 is CASSQSREQYF. CDR3 DNA sequence: TGTGCCAGCAGCCAATCGCGGGAGCAGTACTTC.